A single sample is the source of the 15 T cell receptor beta chains below, sequenced in a study of T cells in Graves' hyperthyroidism and ophthalmopathy. RNA transcripts served as the template for amplifying TCR beta CDR3 regions. The HTBI set primed first-round TCR CDR3 RT-PCR. TCRdb recomputed calls from the multiplex PCR reads with MiXCR, one row per CDR3 protein. The table has 200,000 to 250,000 distinct CDR3 sequences, 16% seen once; the top ten hold 25% to 30%. What was sequenced was blood. The receptors come from a woman in her late teens or twenties with Graves' ophthalmopathy.

This clonotype was picked up many times. The rearrangement uses TRBV9 and TRBJ2-3; D is perhaps TRBD1 (6 bases). From germline, CDR1 is SGDLS and CDR2 YYNGEE. The V end was cut by 0 bases, the J end by 1 base, with 9 bases between. The CDR3 runs 15 residues. The CDR3 region is CASSVGGQRTDTQYF. CDR3 coding DNA: TGTGCCAGCAGCGTAGGCGGACAGCGCACAGATACGCAGTATTTT.

Many counts were recorded for this clonotype. V is TRBV28 and J is TRBJ2-7; 8 positions match TRBD1. The trim removed 7 bases at V and 5 bases at J, leaving 10 bases unmatched. The CDR3 contains 14 residues. Per germline, CDR1 MDHEN and CDR2 SYDVKM. CDR3 residues: CASTSTGEFNEQYF. The CDR3, as DNA: TGTGCCAGCACCTCGACAGGGGAGTTTAACGAGCAGTACTTC.

This clonotype was observed at least ten times. The CDR3 loop is CACQRGTSGYEQYF. The CDR3 DNA follows: TGTGCCTGCCAAAGGGGAACTAGCGGTTACGAGCAGTACTTC. The rearrangement joins TRBV30 to TRBJ2-7; 8 nucleotides line up with TRBD2. The V gene's germline CDR1 is GTSNPN and CDR2 SVGIG (reference sequence). The CDR3 runs 14 residues. V was clipped by 6 bases and J by 4 bases; unmatched bases: 11.

In its sample, this clonotype was seen many times. The chain carries TRBV27 and TRBJ2-7; 8 nucleotides line up with TRBD1. V gave up 5 bases and J gave up 7 bases; unmatched junction bases: 7. Per the germline V gene, CDR1 is MNHEY and CDR2 is SMNVEV (reference sequence). CDR3 length equals 13 residues. The CDR3 DNA reads TGTGCCAGCAGTGCGGACAGGGCGGAGGAGCAGTACTTC. It codes for CASSADRAEEQYF.

The gene calls are TRBV19 and TRBJ1-5; the D is unclear. Germline V gives CDR1 LNHDA, CDR2 SQIVND (reference sequence). V dropped 7 bases and J dropped 7 bases, with 11 bases sitting between them. CDR3 length equals 12 residues. The CDR3, as DNA: TGTGCCAGTAATAGTGTTCCGCAGCCCCAGCATTTT. This codes for CASNSVPQPQHF.

This clonotype appeared many times. The V and J genes are TRBV28 and TRBJ2-5; a weak D match, TRBD2 (6 bases). Germline assignment: CDR1 MDHEN and CDR2 SYDVKM. Trimming shortened V by 1 base and J by 1 base, and 13 bases separated the two germline ends. The CDR3 length is 16 residues. The CDR3 reads CASSLLGGLTQETQYF. The CDR3 nucleotides read TGTGCCAGCAGTTTATTGGGAGGACTAACCCAAGAGACCCAGTACTTC.

This clonotype was detected ten times or more. This chain links TRBV28 with TRBJ2-5; D unresolved. The germline V gene encodes CDR1 MDHEN and CDR2 SYDVKM. This CDR3 spans 12 amino acids. The V end lost 4 bases, the J end lost 5 bases, and 8 bases lay between the germline ends. CDR3 sequence: CASSSDEETQYF. CDR3 DNA sequence: TGTGCCAGCAGTTCGGACGAGGAGACCCAGTACTTC.

This clonotype was counted ten times or more. V and J are TRBV28 and TRBJ1-5; the D is unclear. V lost 6 bases, J lost 7 bases, and 13 bases lay in between. Germline CDR1 is MDHEN and CDR2 is SYDVKM. The CDR3 has 13 residues. The chain's CDR3 is CASRLGLGQPQHF. The CDR3 DNA is TGTGCCAGCAGGTTAGGACTGGGACAGCCCCAGCATTTT.

This clonotype was counted at least ten times. J is TRBJ2-3 and V is TRBV3-1; D uncertain. Between the trimmed V and J ends, which lost 1 base and 6 bases, there was a span of 8 bases. The CDR3 totals 13 residues. Germline CDR1 LGHDT, CDR2 YNNKEL (reference sequence). The CDR3 region has the DNA TGTGCCAGCAGCCAAGTAGGGCGGGATACGCAGTATTTT. This codes for CASSQVGRDTQYF.

The V call is TRBV3-1, the J call TRBJ2-3; the D gene is possibly TRBD2 (5 bases). The germline V gene encodes CDR1 LGHDT and CDR2 YNNKEL (reference sequence). With 4 bases removed from V and 4 bases from J, the gap between germline ends came to 9 bases. The CDR3 is made up of 13 amino acids. CDR3 protein: CASSRMRADTQYF. The DNA of the CDR3 is TGTGCCAGCAGCCGTATGCGGGCAGATACGCAGTATTTT.

This clonotype occurred many times. Here the CDR3 DNA reads TGTGCCAGCAGCCCCCAGGGGGACACTTACTATGGCTACACCTTC. Protein sequence: CASSPQGDTYYGYTF. The chain links TRBV11-2 to TRBJ1-2, with 7 bases fitting TRBD1. J gave up 3 bases and V 5 bases, and 9 bases lay outside the gene matches. The CDR3 is 15 amino acids. CDR1 is SGHAT and CDR2 is FQNNGV in the germline V gene.

This clonotype has ten or more counts. The chain is built from TRBV2 and TRBJ1-6; D is undetermined. The CDR3 length is 15 residues. Trimming pared 2 bases from V and 7 bases from J, leaving 12 bases between. Germline lookup yields CDR1 SNHLY and CDR2 FYNNEI. The CDR3 here is CASSEWDLNNSPLHF. CDR3 in DNA: TGTGCCAGCAGTGAATGGGATCTCAACAATTCACCCCTCCACTTT.

This clonotype was picked up many times. J is TRBJ1-2 and V is TRBV6-1, with TRBD1 identical over 8 bases. The CDR3 has 14 residues. J was trimmed by 5 bases and V by 7 bases; bases with no gene match: 9. In germline, CDR1 is MNHNS, CDR2 SASEGT. CDR3 loop: CASKEGQGDYGYTF. The CDR3 nucleotides are TGTGCCAGCAAAGAAGGACAGGGAGATTATGGCTACACCTTC.

This clonotype was seen only a few times. A much larger clone differs by one base, so this may be a read error. The rearrangement uses TRBV12-3 or TRBV12-4 and TRBJ2-1, with D possibly matching TRBD2 (7 bases). This CDR3 has 16 residues. CDR3 amino acids: CAGSGGERGSYNEQFF. CDR3 bases: TGTGCCGGCAGTGGGGGCGAGCGGGGCTCCTACAATGAGCAGTTCTTC.

At least ten counts were recorded for this clonotype. The chain has TRBV5-6 and TRBJ2-4, with D perhaps TRBD1 (5 bases). CDR1 is SGHDT and CDR2 is YYEEEE in the germline V gene. V was clipped by 2 bases and J by 6 bases, with 9 bases between them. There are 13 residues in the CDR3. CDR3 sequence reads: CASSFPQGNIQYF. The CDR3 DNA reads TGTGCCAGCAGCTTTCCCCAGGGAAACATTCAGTACTTC.